What follows are 20 T cell receptor beta chains derived from one specimen sequenced in a study of CD8 T cells in Susac syndrome. Reverse transcription used roughly 0.45 to 1 ug RNA and random hexamers. From the immunoSEQ multiplex PCR reads, TCRdb called clonotypes with MiXCR, one entry per CDR3 protein. This sample has roughly 120,000 distinct CDR3 sequences, with just over 90% found just once. The specimen sequenced was CD8+ T cells from PBMCs. The receptors originated from a human donor with multiple sclerosis.

The V gene is TRBV24-1, the J gene TRBJ1-1, with D possibly matching TRBD1 (6 bases). V lost 5 bases to trimming and J lost 0 bases, with 9 bases between them. Germline CDR1 reads KGHDR; CDR2 reads SFDVKD. The CDR3 consists of 14 residues. The CDR3 DNA sequence: TGTGCCACCAGTGGGGGGCCCCTGAACACTGAAGCTTTCTTT. The encoded protein is CATSGGPLNTEAFF.

As DNA, the CDR3 is TGTGCCAGCTGCAGGTCCTCCTACGAGCAGTACTTC. The encoded protein is CASCRSSYEQYF. J is TRBJ2-7 and V is TRBV2, with D unclear. Germline V gene data show CDR1 as SNHLY and CDR2 as FYNNEI. This CDR3 region has 12 residues. Trimming left V 8 bases short and J 0 bases short, with 8 bases between.

The chain combines TRBV7-2 with TRBJ2-5; TRBD2 agrees at 9 bases. The germline V gene encodes CDR1 SGHTA and CDR2 FQGNSA. The CDR3 has 18 amino acids. V lost 8 bases, J lost 0 bases, and 16 bases stayed unmatched. The DNA of the CDR3 is TGTGCCAGCGGGGATGTGGAGCGGGAGGTCTCGTACCAAGAGACCCAGTACTTC. This codes for CASGDVEREVSYQETQYF.

This chain uses TRBV12-3 or TRBV12-4 with TRBJ2-3; maybe TRBD2 (7 bases). The ends were cut back, 1 base at V and 6 bases at J, with 14 bases in the middle. The CDR3 has 15 amino acids. The DNA of the CDR3 is TGTGCCAGCAGTTTAGTAGGGGGAGGGTGGGATACGCAGTATTTT. Residues: CASSLVGGGWDTQYF.

This clonotype was detected only a few times. The chain combines TRBV28 with TRBJ2-1, with 10 bases fitting TRBD2. Germline V lookup: CDR1 MDHEN, CDR2 SYDVKM. V was pared by 5 bases and J by 7 bases, with 8 bases of the junction left unmatched. The CDR3 consists of 15 residues. CDR3 nucleotide sequence: TGTGCCAGCAGTCGAAGCGGGGGGGCCGGTAATGAGCAGTTCTTC. Its protein is CASSRSGGAGNEQFF.

This chain joins TRBV7-9 and TRBJ2-1, with D unresolved. This CDR3 spans 12 amino acids. CDR1 is SEHNR, CDR2 FQNEAQ, per germline (reference sequence). The ends were cut back, 5 bases at V and 6 bases at J, with 8 bases in the middle. The chain's CDR3 is CASSLGFNEQFF. The CDR3 DNA reads as TGTGCCAGCAGCCTCGGATTCAATGAGCAGTTCTTC.

The V and J genes are TRBV30 and TRBJ2-7; the D gene could be TRBD1 or TRBD2 (5 bases each). The CDR3 totals 14 residues. Trimming took 0 bases from V and 2 from J, leaving 11 bases between them. Per the germline V gene, CDR1 is GTSNPN and CDR2 is SVGIG (reference sequence). The CDR3: CAWSVRGRTYEQYV. The CDR3 DNA reads as TGTGCCTGGAGTGTACGGGGCAGGACCTACGAGCAGTACGTC.

This rearrangement joins TRBV5-1 to TRBJ1-1; 9 bases fit TRBD1. With 0 bases clipped from V and 5 bases from J, the junction kept 17 bases outside the gene matches. The CDR3 runs to 19 residues. CDR1 SGHRS and CDR2 YFSETQ come from the germline V gene. The DNA of the CDR3 is TGCGCCAGCAGCTTGGGGGACAGGGCGGCCCTCAGTATACGAACTGAAGCTTTCTTT. It encodes CASSLGDRAALSIRTEAFF. Filled out from reference TRBV5-1 and TRBJ1-1, the complete variable domain reads KAGVTQTPRYLIKTRGQQVTLSCSPISGHRSVSWYQQTPGQGLQFLFEYFSETQRNKGNFPGRFSGRQFSNSRSEMNVSTLELGDSALYLCASSLGDRAALSIRTEAFFGQGTRLTVV.

The V and J genes are TRBV5-8 and TRBJ1-6, with D possibly being TRBD1 (6 bases). Germline-derived CDR1 and CDR2 are SGHTS and YDEGEE. Trimming left V 7 bases short and J 4 bases short, with 15 bases between. The CDR3 extends over 15 amino acids. CDR3 region: CASRPGTPYNSPLHF. For the CDR3, the DNA is TGTGCCAGCCGACCCGGGACACCATATAATTCACCCCTCCACTTT.

The chain is built from TRBV7-3 and TRBJ2-1; 13 nucleotides match TRBD2. V was clipped by 6 bases and J by 2 bases; unmatched bases: 4. Germline V gives CDR1 SGHTA, CDR2 FQGTGA. The CDR3 totals 16 residues. The CDR3: CASRSGTSGTYNEQFF. DNA of the CDR3: TGTGCCAGCAGGTCCGGGACTAGCGGGACCTACAATGAGCAGTTCTTC. Together with reference TRBV7-3 and TRBJ2-1, the CDR3 gives the full variable domain: GAGVSQTPSNKVTEKGKYVELRCDPISGHTALYWYRQSLGQGPEFLIYFQGTGAADDSGLPNDRFFAVRPEGSVSTLKIQRTERGDSAVYLCASRSGTSGTYNEQFFGPGTRLTVL.

This chain joins TRBV24-1 and TRBJ2-3; D is perhaps TRBD1 (5 bases). The germline CDR1 and CDR2 sequences are KGHDR and SFDVKD. Trimming stripped 7 bases from V and 7 bases from J, with 11 bases between. The CDR3 runs to 12 residues. The CDR3 here is CATSSTGHTQYF. The CDR3 DNA sequence: TGTGCCACCAGCAGCACAGGTCATACGCAGTATTTT.

V and J are TRBV4-1 and TRBJ1-2; TRBD1 matches at 9 bases. CDR3 length: 16 residues. V was pared by 1 base and J by 2 bases, with 5 bases of the junction left unmatched. The germline CDR1 and CDR2 sequences are MGHRA and YSYEKL. The CDR3 bases are TGCGCCAGCAGCCAAGTACCGGGACAGGGAAACTATGGCTACACCTTC. It is translated as CASSQVPGQGNYGYTF.

This chain uses TRBV5-1 with TRBJ2-1, with D possibly being TRBD2 (5 bases). The CDR3 extends over 13 amino acids. The germline V gene has CDR1 SGHRS and CDR2 YFSETQ. The V end was cut by 6 bases, the J end by 9 bases, with 16 bases between. CDR3 region: CASNEARASEQFF. The CDR3 DNA reads TGCGCCAGCAACGAGGCGCGGGCTTCTGAGCAGTTCTTC.

The chain has TRBV9 and TRBJ2-1; a possible D gene is TRBD2 (6 bases). Germline V lookup: CDR1 SGDLS, CDR2 YYNGEE. V was shortened by 3 bases and J by 8 bases, with 15 bases between the two germline ends. This CDR3 is 14 amino acids long. The CDR3 DNA reads TGTGCCAGCAGCGGGGGGGAGACGTCCGATGAGCAGTTCTTC. Translated: CASSGGETSDEQFF.

V usage is TRBV7-8 and J usage is TRBJ1-2, with 9 bases matching TRBD1. Losses at the gene ends were 5 bases for V and 3 bases for J; bases not matched to a gene: 4. The CDR3 is 14 amino acids. In germline, CDR1 is SGHVS, CDR2 FQNEAQ. The DNA for the CDR3 is TGTGCCAGCAGCCCGGACAGGGGCTACTATGGCTACACCTTC. Protein product: CASSPDRGYYGYTF. The full variable domain, in which reference TRBV7-8 and TRBJ1-2 provide the parts outside the CDR3, is GAGVSQSPRYKVAKRGQDVALRCDPISGHVSLFWYQQALGQGPEFLTYFQNEAQLDKSGLPSDRFFAERPEGSVSTLKIQRTQQEDSAVYLCASSPDRGYYGYTFGSGTRLTVV.

This clonotype was observed once. The chain carries TRBV12-5 and TRBJ1-1; TRBD1 is a possible D gene (6 bases). Germline lookup yields CDR1 LGHNT and CDR2 FRNRAP. Trimming pared 1 base from V and 4 bases from J, leaving 13 bases between. The CDR3 has 15 amino acids. The CDR3 loop is CASGLDRVGGTEAFF. DNA of the CDR3: TGTGCTAGTGGTTTGGACAGGGTTGGAGGCACTGAAGCTTTCTTT.

This chain joins TRBV20-1 and TRBJ2-3; a possible D gene is TRBD2 (6 bases). Germline CDR1 DFQATT, CDR2 SNEGSKA (reference sequence). V was trimmed by 0 bases and J by 2 bases, leaving 21 bases between them. CDR3 length: 18 residues. CDR3 nucleotides: TGCAGTGCTAGAGATTTTTTGGGGGGAAGCTTTTTCACAGATACGCAGTATTTT. Amino acid sequence: CSARDFLGGSFFTDTQYF.

This rearrangement joins TRBV6-1 to TRBJ2-5, with 14 bases that match TRBD2. The CDR3 is made up of 18 amino acids. In germline, CDR1 is MNHNS, CDR2 SASEGT. With V trimmed by 4 bases and J by 0 bases, 7 bases remained unmatched. The CDR3 DNA reads as TGTGCCAGCAGTGCCACGACTAGCGGGGGGGAGTACCAAGAGACCCAGTACTTC. Translating gives CASSATTSGGEYQETQYF.

The chain joins TRBV27 to TRBJ2-7; 8 bases map to TRBD1. CDR1 is MNHEY, CDR2 SMNVEV, per germline (reference sequence). Unmatched junction bases numbered 4, after V lost 4 bases and J lost 5 bases. This CDR3 region has 13 residues. The CDR3 loop reads CASSWDRIHEQYF. The CDR3 DNA sequence: TGTGCCAGCAGTTGGGACAGGATCCACGAGCAGTACTTC.

This chain connects TRBV6-6 to TRBJ2-5; D call uncertain. Germline V gives CDR1 MNHNY, CDR2 SVGAGI (reference sequence). CDR3 length equals 10 residues. V was pared by 3 bases and J by 5 bases, with 1 base between. The CDR3 region is CASSYETQYF. As DNA, the CDR3 is TGTGCCAGCAGTTATGAGACCCAGTACTTC.